This TCR beta chain was found in a study of T cells after posttransplantation cyclophosphamide. A word on this clone: Its matching antigen is unknown.

Study-level results: Tissue-infiltrating T cells from skin or gut overlapped little with blood T cells.

The repertoire was sequenced with immunoSEQ multiplex PCR; TCRdb's copy has only in-frame clones and lacks some. The sample lists approximately 30,000 clones, 70% to 90% seen once, with less than 3.5% in the top ten. CDR3 length equals 17 residues. CDR1 LGHNA and CDR2 YNFKEQ come from the germline V gene. Trimming removed 0 bases from V and 2 bases from J, with 14 bases in between. The sequencing input was PBMCs. The J gene is TRBJ2-1, the V gene TRBV4-2; possibly TRBD2 for D (7 bases). This clonotype was sampled from a man aged 50-60 years. The DNA for the CDR3 is TGTGCCAGCAGCCAAGATGGGAGGGGGACCACCTACAATGAGCAGTTCTTC. This encodes CASSQDGRGTTYNEQFF.